This T cell receptor (delta chain) was identified during a study of DNA immune sequencing with unique molecular identifiers. In its sample, this clone was seen a few times. A far larger clone lies a single base away; this is likely a read error. The sample carries other DNA sequences with the same CDR3. The CDR3 consists of 19 residues. From germline, CDR1 is GEAIGNYY and CDR2 EKD. Between the trimmed V and J ends, which lost 0 bases and 2 bases, there was a span of 24 bases. Primers for all 8 TRDV and 4 TRDJ genes amplified genomic DNA in 32-plex. Adapter PCR followed 3 to 4 barcoding PCR cycles that attached a 12-nucleotide UMI. TCRdb applied CATT to the multiplex PCR reads for clone calling. Of approximately 2,500 delta-chain clones listed, about 14% are singletons.

This TCR came from a human donor in good health. The sequenced sample was gamma-delta T cells from PBMCs. V gene TRDV2 combines with J gene TRDJ1, with D perhaps TRDD3 (6 bases). CDR3 in amino acids: CACDTVHGWGSPYTDKLIF. The DNA for the CDR3 is TGTGCCTGTGACACCGTTCACGGGTGGGGGTCCCCGTATACCGATAAACTCATCTTT.